A single sample gave rise to the 14 T cell receptor beta chains below, sequenced in a study of blood T cell repertoires in COVID-19. The assay was immunoSEQ multiplex PCR, and TCRdb's table has in-frame clones only and misses some. The table includes about 210,000 clones, about 90% detected once. The sample comprised peripheral blood. These receptors were obtained from a man aged 25-40 years with acute or convalescent COVID-19.

The chain employs TRBV28 and TRBJ2-7, with 12 bases fitting TRBD1. With V trimmed by 6 bases and J by 5 bases, 8 bases remained unmatched. The germline V gene has CDR1 MDHEN and CDR2 SYDVKM. The CDR3 sequence is 15 residues long. CDR3 amino acids: CASRKTGQGAHEQYF. The CDR3 nucleotides are TGTGCCAGCAGAAAAACGGGACAGGGGGCCCACGAGCAGTACTTC.

This chain links TRBV18 with TRBJ1-1; no reliable D call. Trimming left V 2 bases short and J 0 bases short, with 16 bases between. The germline V gene encodes CDR1 KGHSH and CDR2 LQKENI. This CDR3 spans 17 amino acids. The CDR3 DNA reads as TGTGCCAGCTCACCAGGGCGCGTGATCGTAATGAACACTGAAGCTTTCTTT. Residues: CASSPGRVIVMNTEAFF.

The V gene is TRBV10-1, the J gene TRBJ2-7; 7 bases align to TRBD2. The CDR3 extends over 12 amino acids. Per the germline V gene, CDR1 is WNHNN and CDR2 is SYGVQD (reference sequence). Trimming at V came to 5 bases and at J to 3 bases, leaving 1 base not matched to a gene. The DNA of the CDR3 is TGCGCCAGCAGTCGGGGGGACTACGAGCAGTACTTC. It encodes CASSRGDYEQYF.

The chain combines TRBV5-5 with TRBJ1-3, with D maybe TRBD1 (6 bases). V was pared by 4 bases and J by 1 base, with 21 bases between. Germline CDR1 and CDR2: SGHKS and YYEKEE (reference sequence). The CDR3 totals 18 residues. The CDR3 region is CASSGQPSLWQSGNTIYF. CDR3 DNA: TGTGCCAGCAGCGGACAGCCATCCCTTTGGCAGTCTGGAAACACCATATATTTT.

The CDR3 DNA reads TGTGCCAGCTCCCCAGCCGGGACAGCGATAGATACGCAGTATTTT. Translating it yields CASSPAGTAIDTQYF. The chain is built from TRBV18 and TRBJ2-3, with TRBD1 matching 7 bases. This CDR3 comprises 15 residues. V lost 6 bases, J lost 5 bases, and 11 bases stayed unmatched. The germline V gene has CDR1 KGHSH and CDR2 LQKENI.

The V call is TRBV10-1, the J call TRBJ2-7, with 8 bases matching TRBD1. The CDR3 spans 14 residues. V was clipped by 7 bases and J by 4 bases; unmatched bases: 9. CDR1 and CDR2 from the germline V gene are WNHNN and SYGVQD (reference sequence). The CDR3 DNA follows: TGCGCCAGCACACCCGGGACAGGACCATACGAGCAGTACTTC. Protein product: CASTPGTGPYEQYF.

CDR3 bases: TGTGCCACCAGTGATAGTAGAGCCCCAACCTCCTACAATGAGCAGTTCTTC. The encoded protein is CATSDSRAPTSYNEQFF. The genes are TRBV24-1 and TRBJ2-1; D gene unclear. The CDR3 loop spans 17 amino acids. Between the trimmed V and J ends, which lost 3 bases and 0 bases, there was a span of 14 bases. The germline CDR1 and CDR2 sequences are KGHDR and SFDVKD.

The genes are TRBV28 and TRBJ1-5; D gene ambiguous. This CDR3 contains 15 residues. Germline V lookup: CDR1 MDHEN, CDR2 SYDVKM. The V end lost 3 bases, the J end lost 7 bases, and 16 bases lay between the germline ends. This CDR3 is CASSFRQLRSQPQHF. As DNA, the CDR3 is TGTGCCAGCAGTTTCCGACAACTTAGATCCCAGCCCCAGCATTTT.

V and J are TRBV29-1 and TRBJ2-5; 7 bases line up with TRBD1. Germline values: CDR1 SQVTM, CDR2 ANQGSEA. V gave up 1 base and J gave up 1 base; unmatched junction bases: 0. The CDR3 totals 13 residues. CDR3 sequence (DNA): TGCAGCGTTGAAGGGGACAGCCAAGAGACCCAGTACTTC. It codes for CSVEGDSQETQYF.

The chain links TRBV5-1 to TRBJ2-2; D is perhaps TRBD2 (7 bases). V was trimmed by 3 bases and J by 0 bases, leaving 9 bases between them. The CDR3 consists of 15 residues. Germline V CDR1 and CDR2: SGHRS, YFSETQ. The CDR3: CASSWGGANTGELFF. The CDR3 bases are TGCGCCAGCAGCTGGGGGGGCGCGAACACCGGGGAGCTGTTTTTT.

The chain combines TRBV28 with TRBJ1-5; 8 bases align to TRBD1. The germline CDR1 and CDR2 sequences are MDHEN and SYDVKM. The junction had 8 bases not matched to a gene; V was cut back by 6 bases and J by 7 bases. This CDR3 contains 14 residues. The CDR3: CASRLRTGQQPQHF. DNA of the CDR3: TGTGCCAGCAGACTTAGGACAGGGCAACAGCCCCAGCATTTT.

A word on this clone: Here the CDR3 omits its conserved ending phenylalanine or tryptophan, so a read error is the likely source. The DNA is omitted, as the CDR3 cannot be located on it reliably, and the CDR3 follows TCRdb's listing. The chain employs TRBV18 and TRBJ1-1. The germline gives CDR1 KGHSH, CDR2 LQKENI. The CDR3 spans 13 residues, counting both ends. CDR3 sequence reads: CASSPGGGARVVI.

This sequence joins TRBV19 and TRBJ1-3, with D possibly matching TRBD1 (6 bases). The CDR3 contains 15 residues. The germline V gene has CDR1 LNHDA and CDR2 SQIVND (reference sequence). Deletions cut 3 bases from V and 4 bases from J, with 13 bases between. CDR3 sequence reads: CASSMKSGTGNTIYF. The CDR3 DNA reads as TGTGCCAGTAGTATGAAATCCGGGACAGGAAACACCATATATTTT.

The chain joins TRBV5-4 to TRBJ2-5, with TRBD2 as a possible D gene (6 bases). Germline lookup yields CDR1 SGHNT and CDR2 YYREEE (reference sequence). The length of the CDR3 is 14 residues. V was shortened by 1 base and J by 0 bases, with 7 bases between the two germline ends. CDR3 bases: TGTGCCAGCAGCTTGCGGGGGAACCAAGAGACCCAGTACTTC. This gives the protein CASSLRGNQETQYF.